This is a list of T cell receptor beta chains from one sample in a study of cytomegalovirus exposure and HLA in healthy donors. The repertoire was sequenced with immunoSEQ multiplex PCR; TCRdb's copy has only in-frame clones and lacks some. The sample holds fewer than 120,000 clones, around 76% seen once. What was sequenced was PBMCs. These receptors came from a man aged 25-40 years in good health and CMV-seropositive. Each CDR3 is given with its conserved first and last residue. A D gene is named only where the DNA matches it firmly. Size is stated for part of the rows, as once, few or many counts, or as a class when the clone is expanded.

CDR3,DNA,V,D,size,J
CASSEAARGYTF,TGTGCCAGCAGTGAGGCGGCGAGGGGCTACACCTTC,TRBV2,-,few,TRBJ1-2
CSVDRAGASEQYF,TGCAGCGTTGACAGGGCTGGCGCTAGCGAGCAGTACTTC,TRBV29-1,-,few,TRBJ2-7
CASSVERSGVNTGELFF,TGTGCCAGCAGCGTAGAGAGGAGCGGGGTAAACACCGGGGAGCTGTTTTTT,TRBV9,TRBD2,-,TRBJ2-2
CASSTLEGLPPREQYF,TGTGCCAGTAGTACCCTGGAGGGACTTCCTCCCCGCGAGCAGTACTTC,TRBV19,-,-,TRBJ2-7
CAWSVGQEETQYF,TGTGCCTGGAGTGTGGGACAGGAAGAGACCCAGTACTTC,TRBV30,TRBD1,few,TRBJ2-5
CASSQEGLAGAHPYEQYF,TGCGCCAGCAGCCAAGAAGGCCTAGCGGGGGCCCACCCCTACGAGCAGTACTTC,TRBV4-1,TRBD2,-,TRBJ2-7
CAIRDREKTGELFF,TGTGCCATCCGGGACAGGGAGAAGACCGGGGAGCTGTTTTTT,TRBV10-3,TRBD1,few,TRBJ2-2
CASSLEGRGDEQYF,TGCGCCAGCAGCTTGGAGGGCAGGGGGGACGAGCAGTACTTC,TRBV5-1,-,-,TRBJ2-7
CASRREGVSSTDTQYF,TGTGCCAGCAGGAGGGAGGGTGTCTCTAGCACAGATACGCAGTATTTT,TRBV2,TRBD2,-,TRBJ2-3
CASSRGGASDEQYF,TGCGCCAGCTCCCGGGGGGGCGCGAGCGACGAGCAGTACTTC,TRBV4-3,TRBD2,-,TRBJ2-7
CASSPGQGVTEAFF,TGTGCCAGCAGTCCCGGACAGGGAGTCACTGAAGCTTTCTTT,TRBV7-6,TRBD1,-,TRBJ1-1
CASSLGDAGAGYGYTF,TGCGCCAGCAGCCTTGGGGACGCAGGGGCGGGCTATGGCTACACCTTC,TRBV4-3,-,-,TRBJ1-2
CASALSFSGNTIYF,TGTGCCAGCGCTTTGAGTTTCTCTGGAAACACCATATATTTT,TRBV28,-,-,TRBJ1-3
CASSYTSDNTGELFF,TGTGCCAGCAGTTACACTAGCGACAACACCGGGGAGCTGTTTTTT,TRBV6-5,TRBD2,few,TRBJ2-2
CAWSGGGYYEQYF,TGTGCCTGGAGTGGGGGAGGATACTACGAGCAGTACTTC,TRBV30,-,few,TRBJ2-7
CASSFSTNRGSEGYTF,TGTGCCAGCAGTTTCTCCACGAACAGGGGTTCGGAGGGCTACACCTTC,TRBV6-5,TRBD1,-,TRBJ1-2
CASSLLEDRDYGYTF,TGTGCCAGCAGTTTATTGGAGGACAGGGACTATGGCTACACCTTC,TRBV28,TRBD1,-,TRBJ1-2
CASSQGARGYTF,TGTGCCAGCAGCCAGGGGGCGCGGGGCTACACCTTC,TRBV7-9,TRBD1,-,TRBJ1-2
CASSSPGTGRTEAFF,TGTGCCAGCAGCTCCCCCGGGACAGGAAGGACTGAAGCTTTCTTT,TRBV7-2,TRBD1,-,TRBJ1-1